This T cell receptor (beta chain) was identified during a study of breast tumors, draining lymph nodes, adjacent tissues. As concerns this clonotype: Its antigen is not known.

Via MiXCR, TCRdb re-called the multiplex PCR reads, giving one row per CDR3 protein. The table has about 120,000 distinct CDR3 sequences, around 20% seen once. The lymph nodes were axillary draining lymph nodes from breast cancer patients. General study points: Data only fit, rather than demonstrated, lymph node origin of most tumor T cells. Compared with lymph nodes, tumors were less diverse; compared with nontumor tissue, more.

The CDR3 is 13 amino acids. Trimming pared 3 bases from V and 6 bases from J, leaving 12 bases between. CDR1 and CDR2 (germline): GTSNPN, SVGIG (reference sequence). Material for sequencing was axillary lymph node tissue. The TCR comes from a female donor with breast cancer. Some clones in this sample may be carry-over from other donors' samples. V usage is TRBV30 and J usage is TRBJ1-5; possibly TRBD1 for D (5 bases). CDR3 protein: CAWSNGGGQPQHF. The CDR3 coding sequence is TGTGCCTGGAGCAACGGGGGGGGTCAGCCCCAGCATTTT.